The T cell receptor beta chain described here comes from a study of cytomegalovirus exposure and HLA in healthy donors. The donors gave bone marrow, and they were healthy. V lost 5 bases and J lost 4; bases outside the gene matches: 6. The CDR3 is 14 residues long. Germline CDR1 is LNHDA and CDR2 is SQIVND (reference sequence). 60 Vbeta and 13 Jbeta primers were used in PCR. Using immunoSEQ multiplex PCR, the repertoire was profiled, and TCRdb retains in-frame clones only, with some absent. This sample has more than 110,000 clones, with approximately 79% found just once. This clone was detected a few times.

The rearrangement uses TRBV19 and TRBJ1-1, with TRBD1 identical over 8 bases. Specimen: PBMCs. The sequence came from a man aged 18 to 30 in good health and CMV-seronegative. CDR3: CASSPLTGVTEAFF. CDR3 bases: TGTGCCAGTAGTCCACTGACAGGGGTCACTGAAGCTTTCTTT.